Sequencing of this T cell receptor beta chain was carried out in a study of OX40 agonist ivuxolimab in advanced cancers. Study-level information: Subjects had a mean age of around 60 years, with a range of 23 to 79; more than 70% were male. Antecedent anti-PD-1, anti-PD-L1 or anti-CTLA-4 therapy was permissible, with 35% to 40% having received some. The study's findings and limits: With doses of 0.1-3.0 mg/kg, partial responders showed among the lowest clonal expansion. At 0.1 to 3.0 mg/kg and by week 6, CD4+ and CD8+ T cells in the blood had expanded clonally.

Germline V gene lookup returns CDR1 MNHEY and CDR2 SVGAGI. The CDR3 has 15 residues. V lost 6 bases and J lost 2; bases outside the gene matches: 7. The table came from immunoSEQ multiplex PCR; TCRdb's copy has only in-frame clones and leaves some out. The sample has about 77,000 clones, approximately 94% seen once. In the case of this clone: Antigen specificity is unknown.

The source was CD4+ or CD8+ T cells sorted from blood, collected in a trial of the OX40 agonist ivuxolimab. This clonotype was sampled from an adult with an advanced solid tumor such as melanoma, head and neck, liver or kidney cancer. V and J are TRBV6-5 and TRBJ1-5; 7 bases match TRBD1. CDR3 region: CASSPTGAGNQPQHF. CDR3 nucleotides: TGTGCCAGCAGCCCCACAGGGGCGGGCAATCAGCCCCAGCATTTT.